This T cell receptor (beta chain) was identified during a study of blood T cells in healthy people across ages. Findings and limits, study-wide: Roughly linearly, TCR beta diversity per million T cells fell as age increased.

After removal of 4 bases from V and 1 base from J, the junction contained 15 bases not matched to a gene. CDR3 size: 19 residues. Germline V gene data show CDR1 as SGDLS and CDR2 as YYNGEE. About this clonotype: The antigen is undetermined.

Primers used in a second PCR of about 7 to 12 cycles were a sample-barcoded 5' primer and a J-beta primer mix. TCRdb passed the 5' RACE reads through MiXCR, listing each CDR3 protein once. The sample shows about 1.7 million distinct CDR3 sequences, 28% of them seen only once. Sequencing used blood. The chain employs TRBV9 and TRBJ2-3; 10 positions match TRBD2. The origin of this receptor is a woman in her 30s in good health. The chain's CDR3 is CASSPASGGAMGGTDTQYF. DNA of the CDR3: TGTGCCAGCAGCCCAGCTAGCGGGGGAGCCATGGGGGGCACAGATACGCAGTATTTT. Together with reference TRBV9 and TRBJ2-3, the CDR3 gives the full variable domain: DSGVTQTPKHLITATGQRVTLRCSPRSGDLSVYWYQQSLDQGLQFLIQYYNGEERAKGNILERFSAQQFPDLHSELNLSSLELGDSALYFCASSPASGGAMGGTDTQYFGPGTRLTVL.